The present entry profiles one T cell receptor beta chain with its context. The sample is drawn from a study of T cell responses to AZD1222 COVID-19 vaccine. Data came from immunoSEQ multiplex PCR; TCRdb stores just in-frame clones and leaves some out. The table shows approximately 100,000 clones, with around 90% occurring only once. This CDR3 has 13 amino acids. V lost 5 bases and J 0 bases, leaving 8 bases between the germline ends. This clonotype was sampled from an adult in good health. The V and J genes are TRBV12-3 or TRBV12-4 and TRBJ2-7; D is possibly TRBD2 (6 bases). Sequencing used peripheral blood, obtained on day 0 of AZD1222 vaccination. CDR3 sequence: CASSTDYSYEQYF. CDR3 nucleotide sequence: TGTGCCAGCAGTACGGACTACTCCTACGAGCAGTACTTC.